This T cell receptor beta chain was identified during a study of blood T cell repertoires in COVID-19. Background on the study: COVID-19 samples, acute and convalescent, were from the United States, Italy and Spain.

Here immunoSEQ multiplex PCR was the method, and the copy in TCRdb shows in-frame clones only, minus some. The repertoire holds roughly 350,000 clones, with approximately 87% as singletons. This clone was counted a few times. The sequence came from a woman aged 25-40 years with COVID-19, enrolled during active disease. Sequenced input: peripheral blood.

Here the CDR3 DNA reads TGTGCCAGCAGCCGAGGCGGGGGCAATCAGCCCCAGCATTTT. Translation gives CASSRGGGNQPQHF. J is TRBJ1-5 and V is TRBV7-8; D is ambiguous. Germline values: CDR1 SGHVS, CDR2 FQNEAQ. Deletions cut 5 bases from V and 2 bases from J, with 10 bases between. The CDR3 contains 14 residues.